A selection of T cell receptor beta chains follows, all from one sample in a study of blood T cell repertoires in COVID-19. Data came from immunoSEQ multiplex PCR; TCRdb stores just in-frame clones and leaves some out. In the table there are some 290,000 clones, approximately 91% of which are singletons. Sequencing used PBMCs or T cells enriched from blood (not recorded which). The receptors come from a woman in her forties with acute COVID-19. Both conserved end residues are part of each CDR3. The D gene is left open where the match is weak. Rows give clone size only sometimes, using once, few, many, or a class for an expanded clone.

j_call: TRBJ1-5; v_call: TRBV18; cdr3_length: 12; d_call: .; clone_size: .; cdr3_nt: TGTGCCAGCTCCCTCTCTCGGGGGCCCCAGCATTTT; cdr3_aa: CASSLSRGPQHF
j_call: TRBJ1-4; v_call: TRBV18; cdr3_length: 19; d_call: .; clone_size: .; cdr3_nt: TGTGCCAGCTCACCGGGACAAGGCCAGGTCGATACAACTAATGAAAAACTGTTTTTT; cdr3_aa: CASSPGQGQVDTTNEKLFF
j_call: TRBJ2-3; v_call: TRBV2; cdr3_length: 16; d_call: .; clone_size: .; cdr3_nt: TGTGCCAGCAGTGAGATGACTTCCCGGAGCACAGATACGCAGTATTTT; cdr3_aa: CASSEMTSRSTDTQYF
j_call: TRBJ2-3; v_call: TRBV5-1; cdr3_length: 16; d_call: TRBD2; clone_size: .; cdr3_nt: TGCGCCAGCAGCTTAGCTAGCGGGGGAATCACAGATACGCAGTATTTT; cdr3_aa: CASSLASGGITDTQYF
j_call: TRBJ2-1; v_call: TRBV29-1; cdr3_length: 14; d_call: TRBD2; clone_size: .; cdr3_nt: TGCAGCGCAAAAGCGGGGGGGTTTTACAATGAGCAGTTCTTC; cdr3_aa: CSAKAGGFYNEQFF
j_call: TRBJ2-1; v_call: TRBV12-5; cdr3_length: 12; d_call: .; clone_size: .; cdr3_nt: TGTGCTAGTGGTGCGGCCTACAATGAGCAGTTCTTC; cdr3_aa: CASGAAYNEQFF
j_call: TRBJ1-4; v_call: TRBV7-8; cdr3_length: 13; d_call: .; clone_size: .; cdr3_nt: TGTGCCAGCAGCAGGACAGAAAATGAAAAACTGTTTTTT; cdr3_aa: CASSRTENEKLFF
j_call: TRBJ1-1; v_call: TRBV7-2; cdr3_length: 15; d_call: .; clone_size: .; cdr3_nt: TGTGCCAGCAGCTTAGATGGGCCAGGAAACACTGAAGCTTTCTTT; cdr3_aa: CASSLDGPGNTEAFF
j_call: TRBJ1-5; v_call: TRBV23-1; cdr3_length: 10; d_call: .; clone_size: .; cdr3_nt: TGCGCCACCTCGGGTCAGCCCCAGCATTTT; cdr3_aa: CATSGQPQHF
j_call: TRBJ2-7; v_call: TRBV5-6; cdr3_length: 11; d_call: .; clone_size: once; cdr3_nt: TGTGCCAGCAGTCGCCGGTACGAGCAGTACTTC; cdr3_aa: CASSRRYEQYF
j_call: TRBJ1-4; v_call: TRBV4-2; cdr3_length: 17; d_call: TRBD1; clone_size: .; cdr3_nt: TGTGCCAGCAGCCAGCTACAGGGGGCTACAACTAATGAAAAACTGTTTTTT; cdr3_aa: CASSQLQGATTNEKLFF
j_call: TRBJ1-3; v_call: TRBV11-2; cdr3_length: 16; d_call: .; clone_size: .; cdr3_nt: TGTGCCAGCAGCTTCGCTGGGAGCAGCCCAGGAAACACCATATATTTT; cdr3_aa: CASSFAGSSPGNTIYF
j_call: TRBJ1-2; v_call: TRBV5-1; cdr3_length: 16; d_call: TRBD1; clone_size: .; cdr3_nt: TGCGCCAGCAGCTTGGCCGAAGGGACAGGGGCAAATGGCTACACCTTC; cdr3_aa: CASSLAEGTGANGYTF
j_call: TRBJ2-4; v_call: TRBV11-2; cdr3_length: 15; d_call: .; clone_size: .; cdr3_nt: TGTGCCAGCAGCTTAGAGGGAAGGGGTAGGGACATTCAGTACTTC; cdr3_aa: CASSLEGRGRDIQYF
j_call: TRBJ1-2; v_call: TRBV28; cdr3_length: 13; d_call: TRBD1; clone_size: .; cdr3_nt: TGTGCCAGCAGACAACAGGGGTCCTATGGCTACACCTTC; cdr3_aa: CASRQQGSYGYTF
j_call: TRBJ2-3; v_call: TRBV4-3; cdr3_length: 15; d_call: TRBD1; clone_size: .; cdr3_nt: TGCGCCAGCAGCCCCCAGGGGGCCCGGACAGATACGCAGTATTTT; cdr3_aa: CASSPQGARTDTQYF
j_call: TRBJ2-3; v_call: TRBV1; cdr3_length: 17; d_call: .; clone_size: .; cdr3_nt: TGCACCAGCAGTTACATCAGCGGGGGTGGAGGGAAAGATACGCAGTATTTT; cdr3_aa: CTSSYISGGGGKDTQYF
j_call: TRBJ1-5; v_call: TRBV7-2; cdr3_length: 18; d_call: .; clone_size: .; cdr3_nt: TGTGCCAGCAGCTTAGTCGGGGGGAGGGGGACGGGCAATCAGCCCCAGCATTTT; cdr3_aa: CASSLVGGRGTGNQPQHF
j_call: TRBJ2-7; v_call: TRBV2; cdr3_length: 15; d_call: TRBD1; clone_size: .; cdr3_nt: TGTGCCAGCAGTGCCGGGACAGGGGGCTCTTACGAGCAGTACTTC; cdr3_aa: CASSAGTGGSYEQYF
j_call: TRBJ1-6; v_call: TRBV2; cdr3_length: 12; d_call: TRBD1; clone_size: .; cdr3_nt: TGTGCCAGCAGTGACCCGGGACAGGCACTCCACTTT; cdr3_aa: CASSDPGQALHF
j_call: TRBJ1-5; v_call: TRBV6-1; cdr3_length: 15; d_call: .; clone_size: .; cdr3_nt: TGTGCCAGCAGTGAATGGCGGGGGGCCTATCAGCCCCAGCATTTT; cdr3_aa: CASSEWRGAYQPQHF
j_call: TRBJ2-3; v_call: TRBV7-2; cdr3_length: 15; d_call: TRBD2; clone_size: .; cdr3_nt: TGTGCCAGCAGCCCCGGGGGGGGCAGGTCAGATACGCAGTATTTT; cdr3_aa: CASSPGGGRSDTQYF
j_call: TRBJ2-1; v_call: TRBV29-1; cdr3_length: 14; d_call: TRBD2; clone_size: .; cdr3_nt: TGCAGCGTTAATTTAGCGGGGGTCTGGGGTGAGCAGTTCTTC; cdr3_aa: CSVNLAGVWGEQFF
j_call: TRBJ2-7; v_call: TRBV2; cdr3_length: 12; d_call: TRBD1; clone_size: .; cdr3_nt: TGTGCCAGCAGGACGACAGGGCTCGAGCAGTACTTC; cdr3_aa: CASRTTGLEQYF
j_call: TRBJ2-2; v_call: TRBV27; cdr3_length: 15; d_call: TRBD1; clone_size: .; cdr3_nt: TGTGCCAGCAGTAATAGACCGGGACAGGCCGGGGAGCTGTTTTTT; cdr3_aa: CASSNRPGQAGELFF
j_call: TRBJ2-5; v_call: TRBV3-1/TRBV3-2; cdr3_length: 14; d_call: TRBD2; clone_size: .; cdr3_nt: TGTGCCAGCAGCCAAGTGGGGGGGGAAGAGACCCAGTACTTC; cdr3_aa: CASSQVGGEETQYF
j_call: TRBJ2-3; v_call: TRBV12-3/TRBV12-4; cdr3_length: 10; d_call: .; clone_size: .; cdr3_nt: TGTGCTCGCGCCAACGATACGCAGTATTTT; cdr3_aa: CARANDTQYF
j_call: TRBJ1-1; v_call: TRBV19; cdr3_length: 15; d_call: TRBD1; clone_size: .; cdr3_nt: TGTGCCAGTAGTTTAAGACAGGGGCTTAACACTGAAGCTTTCTTT; cdr3_aa: CASSLRQGLNTEAFF
j_call: TRBJ1-1; v_call: TRBV3-1/TRBV3-2; cdr3_length: 19; d_call: TRBD1; clone_size: .; cdr3_nt: TGTGCCAGCAGCCGCCCCGTTGGACAGGGGGGGGTTGTGAACACTGAAGCTTTCTTT; cdr3_aa: CASSRPVGQGGVVNTEAFF
j_call: TRBJ2-7; v_call: TRBV5-5; cdr3_length: 16; d_call: TRBD1; clone_size: .; cdr3_nt: TGTGCCAGCAGCTTGGATTTGAGACAGGGGGCCTACGAGCAGTACTTC; cdr3_aa: CASSLDLRQGAYEQYF
j_call: TRBJ2-2; v_call: TRBV7-9; cdr3_length: 19; d_call: TRBD2; clone_size: few; cdr3_nt: TGTGCCAGCAGCCCTAGCGGGAACGCTGTGAGGAGGAACACCGGGGAGCTGTTTTTT; cdr3_aa: CASSPSGNAVRRNTGELFF
j_call: TRBJ2-7; v_call: TRBV30; cdr3_length: 12; d_call: .; clone_size: .; cdr3_nt: TGTGCCTGGAGTGTACAGGGCTACGAGCAGTACTTC; cdr3_aa: CAWSVQGYEQYF
j_call: TRBJ1-1; v_call: TRBV28; cdr3_length: 11; d_call: .; clone_size: .; cdr3_nt: TGTGCCACCTACCAGGCTCACCAAGCTTTCTTT; cdr3_aa: CATYQAHQAFF
j_call: TRBJ2-7; v_call: TRBV6-1; cdr3_length: 15; d_call: TRBD2; clone_size: .; cdr3_nt: TGTGCCAGCAGTGAAGTGGGGACTAGCGACATCGAGCAGTACTTC; cdr3_aa: CASSEVGTSDIEQYF
j_call: TRBJ1-1; v_call: TRBV7-2; cdr3_length: 13; d_call: .; clone_size: .; cdr3_nt: TGTGCCAGCAGCTTAGTTCTTAGCGCTGAAGCTTTCTTT; cdr3_aa: CASSLVLSAEAFF
j_call: TRBJ2-3; v_call: TRBV27; cdr3_length: 19; d_call: TRBD2; clone_size: .; cdr3_nt: TGTGCCAGCAAAGCGGTGACTAGCGGGGGACTCTTTTCTAGAGATACGCAGTATTTT; cdr3_aa: CASKAVTSGGLFSRDTQYF
j_call: TRBJ1-5; v_call: TRBV6-5; cdr3_length: 15; d_call: .; clone_size: .; cdr3_nt: TGTGCCAGCAGTTCAGGCCGAACCAGCAATCAGCCCCAGCATTTT; cdr3_aa: CASSSGRTSNQPQHF
j_call: TRBJ1-5; v_call: TRBV2; cdr3_length: 15; d_call: .; clone_size: .; cdr3_nt: TGTGCCAGCAGTGAAGAGGGGTTTAGCAATCAGCCCCAGCATTTT; cdr3_aa: CASSEEGFSNQPQHF
j_call: TRBJ2-1; v_call: TRBV2; cdr3_length: 15; d_call: TRBD1; clone_size: .; cdr3_nt: TGTGCCAGCAGTGCTCTGGGACAGTCGAACAATGAGCAGTTCTTC; cdr3_aa: CASSALGQSNNEQFF
j_call: TRBJ1-2; v_call: TRBV28; cdr3_length: 13; d_call: .; clone_size: .; cdr3_nt: TGTGCCAGCAGTTTACCGAAAGCCGATGGCTACACCTTC; cdr3_aa: CASSLPKADGYTF
j_call: TRBJ1-1; v_call: TRBV18; cdr3_length: 13; d_call: .; clone_size: .; cdr3_nt: TGTGCCAGCTCACCGGGGGGGAGCGGTGAAGCTTTCTTT; cdr3_aa: CASSPGGSGEAFF
j_call: TRBJ1-4; v_call: TRBV19; cdr3_length: 14; d_call: TRBD1; clone_size: .; cdr3_nt: TGTGCCAGTAGTGTTCGGACAGGCCTGGTGAAACTGTTTTTT; cdr3_aa: CASSVRTGLVKLFF
j_call: TRBJ2-7; v_call: TRBV19; cdr3_length: 15; d_call: TRBD2; clone_size: .; cdr3_nt: TGTGCCAGTAGTCCACTGACTAGCGGGAGTCGGGAGCAGTACTTC; cdr3_aa: CASSPLTSGSREQYF
j_call: TRBJ1-1; v_call: TRBV30; cdr3_length: 17; d_call: TRBD1; clone_size: .; cdr3_nt: TGTGCCTGGAACCCGTCTCGGACAGGGGGACAGAACACTGAAGCTTTCTTT; cdr3_aa: CAWNPSRTGGQNTEAFF
j_call: TRBJ2-1; v_call: TRBV6-5; cdr3_length: 14; d_call: TRBD2; clone_size: .; cdr3_nt: TGTGCCACCCAACCCAGCGGGAGGGCCAATGAGCAGTTCTTC; cdr3_aa: CATQPSGRANEQFF
j_call: TRBJ1-3; v_call: TRBV27; cdr3_length: 12; d_call: .; clone_size: .; cdr3_nt: TGTGCCAGCAGTGCCCCGGGTAACACCATATATTTT; cdr3_aa: CASSAPGNTIYF
j_call: TRBJ1-4; v_call: TRBV18; cdr3_length: 15; d_call: .; clone_size: .; cdr3_nt: TGTGCCAGCTCACCACTTGAGACAACTAATGAAAAACTGTTTTTT; cdr3_aa: CASSPLETTNEKLFF
j_call: TRBJ1-2; v_call: TRBV2; cdr3_length: 13; d_call: .; clone_size: .; cdr3_nt: TGTGCCAGCAGTGAGATCAGGGGCTATGGCTACACCTTC; cdr3_aa: CASSEIRGYGYTF
j_call: TRBJ2-3; v_call: TRBV2; cdr3_length: 14; d_call: .; clone_size: .; cdr3_nt: TGTGCCAGCAGTGGGCAGGCCAGCACAGATACGCAGTATTTT; cdr3_aa: CASSGQASTDTQYF
j_call: TRBJ1-2; v_call: TRBV30; cdr3_length: 13; d_call: TRBD1; clone_size: .; cdr3_nt: TGTGCCTGGAGATTGACAGGGGACTATGGCTACACCTTC; cdr3_aa: CAWRLTGDYGYTF
j_call: TRBJ1-3; v_call: TRBV5-1; cdr3_length: 17; d_call: TRBD1; clone_size: .; cdr3_nt: TGCGCCAGCAGCTTGGGTACGGGACAGGGGACAGGAAACACCATATATTTT; cdr3_aa: CASSLGTGQGTGNTIYF
j_call: TRBJ2-3; v_call: TRBV30; cdr3_length: 17; d_call: .; clone_size: .; cdr3_nt: TGTGCCTGGAGTGTAGGGTCTAGCGCCCAAGGCGCAGATACGCAGTATTTT; cdr3_aa: CAWSVGSSAQGADTQYF
j_call: TRBJ2-1; v_call: TRBV5-5; cdr3_length: 15; d_call: TRBD1; clone_size: once; cdr3_nt: TGTGCCAGCAGCATCGGACAGGGGGCCAGCAATGAGCAGTTCTTC; cdr3_aa: CASSIGQGASNEQFF
j_call: TRBJ2-7; v_call: TRBV2; cdr3_length: 12; d_call: .; clone_size: few; cdr3_nt: TGTGCCAGCAAATGGGAGGCGGGGGAGCAGTACTTC; cdr3_aa: CASKWEAGEQYF
j_call: TRBJ2-1; v_call: TRBV25-1; cdr3_length: 13; d_call: TRBD2; clone_size: once; cdr3_nt: TGTGCCAGCAGTGAATTGGGTTGGGGGGGGCAGTTCTTC; cdr3_aa: CASSELGWGGQFF
j_call: TRBJ1-5; v_call: TRBV4-1; cdr3_length: 15; d_call: TRBD1; clone_size: once; cdr3_nt: TGCGCCAGCAGCCAGACAGGGACGGGGAATCAGCCCCAGCATTTT; cdr3_aa: CASSQTGTGNQPQHF
j_call: TRBJ2-1; v_call: TRBV2; cdr3_length: 12; d_call: .; clone_size: .; cdr3_nt: TGTGCCAGCATTGTTTTCTCCGCGGGGTTTTTCTTC; cdr3_aa: CASIVFSAGFFF
j_call: TRBJ1-2; v_call: TRBV7-9; cdr3_length: 13; d_call: TRBD1; clone_size: .; cdr3_nt: TGTGCCAGCAACACAGGGGTGGAGGATGGCTACACCTTC; cdr3_aa: CASNTGVEDGYTF
j_call: TRBJ1-4; v_call: TRBV4-3; cdr3_length: 16; d_call: .; clone_size: .; cdr3_nt: TGCGCCAGCAGCCAAACCTACAGCATAGCTAATGAAAAACTGTTTTTT; cdr3_aa: CASSQTYSIANEKLFF
j_call: TRBJ1-2; v_call: TRBV29-1; cdr3_length: 11; d_call: .; clone_size: few; cdr3_nt: TGCAGCGACTCAGGGTGGTATGGCTACACCTTC; cdr3_aa: CSDSGWYGYTF